This TCR beta chain appears in the sequencing data of a study of identifying expanded T cells in peripheral blood. In the case of this clone: Its antigen is undetermined.

This CDR3 region has 15 residues. Germline CDR1 and CDR2: WNHNN and SYGVQD (reference sequence). V was shortened by 0 bases and J by 5 bases, with 12 bases between the two germline ends. During the collection period, no donor immune events like infections were recorded. Assay used: immunoSEQ multiplex PCR; TCRdb lists only in-frame clones, some missing. The data contain 85,000 to 95,000 clones, around nine tenths of them singletons. Study observations and caveats: Across healthy donors, higher total template counts meant significantly greater approximately 2-week count variance.

This TCR was sampled from a person aged 18 to 75 in good health. The chain is built from TRBV10-1 and TRBJ2-3; no reliable D call. The sample comprised blood. CDR3 amino acids: CASSESGRTGDTQYF. The CDR3, as DNA: TGCGCCAGCAGTGAGTCGGGCCGGACGGGAGATACGCAGTATTTT.